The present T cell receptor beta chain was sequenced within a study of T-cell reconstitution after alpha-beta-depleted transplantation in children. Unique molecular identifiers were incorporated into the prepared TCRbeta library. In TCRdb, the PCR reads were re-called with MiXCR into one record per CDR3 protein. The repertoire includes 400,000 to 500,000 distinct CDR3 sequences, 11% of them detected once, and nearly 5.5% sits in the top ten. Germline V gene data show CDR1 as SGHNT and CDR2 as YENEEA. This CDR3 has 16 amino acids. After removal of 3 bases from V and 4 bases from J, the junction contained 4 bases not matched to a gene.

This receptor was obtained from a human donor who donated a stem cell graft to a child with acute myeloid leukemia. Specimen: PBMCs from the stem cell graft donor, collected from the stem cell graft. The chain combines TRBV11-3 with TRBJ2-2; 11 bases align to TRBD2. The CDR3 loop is CASSLTSGDLTGELFF. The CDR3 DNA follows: TGTGCCAGCAGCTTGACTAGCGGGGATCTCACCGGGGAGCTGTTTTTT.